The entry below gives a single T cell receptor beta chain sequence along with its context. The protocol was immunoSEQ multiplex PCR, while the TCRdb copy is restricted to in-frame clones and leaves out a portion. The table has some 2.4 million clones, 93% seen once; the top ten hold 0.36%. This specimen belongs to a study of shared clonotypes between healthy human individuals. Trimming removed 3 bases at V and 5 bases at J, with 11 bases between. The length of the CDR3 is 13 residues. CDR1 is SQVTM and CDR2 is ANQGSEA in the germline V gene. This sequence joins TRBV29-1 and TRBJ1-5; D gene ambiguous. The sequence came from a man aged 18-30 years in good health. Some clones in this sample may be carry-over from other donors' samples. Material for sequencing was naive CD4+ T cells from PBMCs. Stated subset: CD45RA+ positively selected. CDR3 residues: CSVETELDQPQHF. CDR3 nucleotide sequence: TGCAGCGTTGAGACGGAATTGGATCAGCCCCAGCATTTT.